This T cell receptor (beta chain) was observed in a study of blood T cell repertoires in COVID-19. Looking at the study overall: Samples representing acute and convalescent COVID-19 were sourced from the United States, Italy and Spain. Sources were T cells, B-cell-depleted T cells, or PBMCs; the material itself was cDNA or gDNA.

Study processing details: For nucleated cells, counts were estimated from reference gene primer amplification. Sequencing was performed with immunoSEQ multiplex PCR; in TCRdb, only in-frame clones are kept and a portion is missing. That table supplies the V and J calls and clone size; D and trimming were determined from the DNA. Found here are 290,000 or so clones, about 88% of them singletons; the top ten hold 1.3%. The germline V gene encodes CDR1 SGHTA and CDR2 FQGNSA. CDR3 length: 13 residues. Trimming shortened V by 1 base and J by 13 bases, and 11 bases separated the two germline ends. The TCR comes from a man between 70 and 80 years old with acute or convalescent COVID-19. The gene calls are TRBV7-2 and TRBJ1-6; a weak D match, TRBD1 (5 bases). Input material: peripheral blood. The chain's CDR3 is CASSLGTLAPLHF. CDR3 in DNA: TGTGCCAGCAGCTTAGGGACACTGGCCCCCCTCCACTTT.